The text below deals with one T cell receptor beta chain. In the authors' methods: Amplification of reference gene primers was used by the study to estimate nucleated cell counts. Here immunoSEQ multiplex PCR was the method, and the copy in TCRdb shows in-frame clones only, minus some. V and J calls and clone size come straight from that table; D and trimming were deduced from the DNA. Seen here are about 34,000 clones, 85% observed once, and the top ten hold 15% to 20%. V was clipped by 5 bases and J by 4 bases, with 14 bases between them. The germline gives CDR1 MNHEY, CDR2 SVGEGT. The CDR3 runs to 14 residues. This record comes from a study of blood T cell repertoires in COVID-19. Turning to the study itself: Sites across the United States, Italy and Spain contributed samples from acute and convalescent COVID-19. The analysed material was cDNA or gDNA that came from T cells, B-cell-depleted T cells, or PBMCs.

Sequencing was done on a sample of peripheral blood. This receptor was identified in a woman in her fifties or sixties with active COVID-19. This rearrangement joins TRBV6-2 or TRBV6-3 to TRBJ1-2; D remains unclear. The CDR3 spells CASSDRGPLYGYTF. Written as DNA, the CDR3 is TGTGCCAGCAGTGACCGTGGGCCCCTCTATGGCTACACCTTC.